The 27 T cell receptor gamma chains below come from one sample, sequenced in a study of gamma-delta T cells after stem cell transplantation. TCRdb reanalysed the RT-PCR reads with CATT. The data show about 1,200 gamma-chain clones, with approximately 55% seen just once and approximately 5% held by the top ten. The sample comprised gamma-delta T cells. Receptor source: a human donor. It is not recorded whose cells these are; they may come from a transplant donor.

The chain's CDR3 is CATWDTRLCYKKLF. The CDR3 nucleotides read TGTGCCACCTGGGACACAAGGTTGTGTTATAAGAAACTCTTT. The rearrangement uses TRGV2 and TRGJ1 or TRGJ2. No J gene is reported in TCRdb; it was inferred here by comparing the DNA with germline. After removal of 3 bases from V and 6 bases from J, the junction contained 11 bases not matched to a gene. CDR1 and CDR2 from the germline V gene are EGSNGY and YDSYNSKV. The CDR3 totals 14 residues.

The chain joins TRGV9 to TRGJ1 or TRGJ2. The J gene, not given by TCRdb, was assigned here from a germline match of the nucleotide sequence. This CDR3 region has 11 residues. V shed 6 bases and J 3 bases; nucleotides not matched to a gene: 2. Germline CDR1 and CDR2: GITISATS and ISYDGTV (reference sequence). CDR3 amino acids: CALWRYYKKLF. CDR3 in DNA: TGTGCCTTGTGGCGTTATTATAAGAAACTCTTT.

This clone appeared once. Other DNA sequences within the sample encode an identical CDR3. The rearrangement uses TRGV2 and TRGJ1 or TRGJ2. As TCRdb names no J gene, one was assigned here on the basis of a DNA match to germline. The CDR3 is 13 amino acids. CDR1 EGSNGY and CDR2 YDSYNSKV come from the germline V gene. Losses at the gene ends were 0 bases for V and 7 bases for J; bases not matched to a gene: 6. The chain's CDR3 is CATWDGRGYKKLF. In nucleotides, the CDR3 is TGTGCCACCTGGGACGGGCGTGGGTATAAGAAACTCTTT.

This clone was detected only a few times. V and J are TRGV5 and TRGJ1 or TRGJ2. The ends lost 4 bases at V and 10 bases at J; junction bases unmatched: 10. Germline V gene data show CDR1 as VINAFY and CDR2 as YDVSNSKD. The CDR3 consists of 12 residues. The CDR3 DNA is TGTGCCACCTGGGAAAAAACGGGGAAGAAACTCTTT. Amino acid sequence: CATWEKTGKKLF.

The chain couples TRGV5 to TRGJ1 or TRGJ2. The J gene, missing from TCRdb, was assigned here through DNA to germline matching. Germline V lookup: CDR1 VINAFY, CDR2 YDVSNSKD. This CDR3 has 12 amino acids. Unmatched junction bases numbered 5, after V lost 6 bases and J lost 3 bases. Here the CDR3 DNA reads TGTGCCACCTGGATTCCTTATTATAAGAAACTCTTT. Translating it yields CATWIPYYKKLF.

The chain couples TRGV3 to TRGJ1 or TRGJ2. Because TCRdb records no J gene, it was assigned here through a match of the DNA to germline. The germline CDR1 and CDR2 sequences are VTNTFY and YDVSTARD (reference sequence). This CDR3 has 15 residues. Trimming cost V 1 base and J 0 bases; bases outside gene matches: 6. The CDR3 sequence: CATWDRPLNYYKKLF. CDR3 bases: TGTGCCACCTGGGACAGACCGCTGAATTATTATAAGAAACTCTTT.

TRGV2 is the V gene, and the J gene was not called. The CDR3 is 12 residues long. Per the germline V gene, CDR1 is EGSNGY and CDR2 is YDSYNSKV. The CDR3 region is CATWDGLGSKLF. DNA for the CDR3: TGTGCCACCTGGGACGGGCTAGGGTCAAAACTCTTT.

This clone was picked up a small number of times. This chain joins TRGV4 and TRGJ1 or TRGJ2. The CDR3 covers 14 residues. The ends lost 0 bases at V and 5 bases at J; junction bases unmatched: 7. CDR1 is EGSTGY, CDR2 YDSYTSSV, per germline. The CDR3 DNA is TGTGCCACCTGGGATGGGCCGGGTCATTATAAGAAACTCTTT. It yields the protein CATWDGPGHYKKLF.

The called J gene is TRGJP2, whereas the V gene has no call. CDR3 size: 15 residues. This chain's CDR3 is CATWDRSSSDWIKTF. CDR3 in DNA: TGTGCCACCTGGGACAGGAGTAGTAGTGATTGGATCAAGACGTTT.

This clone has a handful of counts. V and J are TRGV8 and TRGJP2. Matching the DNA to germline supplied the J gene, which TCRdb does not give. The germline CDR1 and CDR2 sequences are VENAVY and YDSYNSRV. This CDR3 has 14 amino acids. V lost 0 bases to trimming and J lost 3 bases; unmatched junction nucleotides: 1. CDR3 protein: CATWDRGSDWIKTF. The CDR3 region has the DNA TGTGCCACCTGGGATAGGGGTAGTGATTGGATCAAGACGTTT.

The rearrangement joins TRGV4 to TRGJP2. TCRdb is silent on the J gene; assignment here came from matching the DNA to germline. This CDR3 is built from 17 residues. Germline CDR1 and CDR2: EGSTGY and YDSYTSSV. V gave up 2 bases and J gave up 2 bases; unmatched junction bases: 11. CDR3 protein: CATWDEAMWSSDWIKTF. Written as DNA, the CDR3 is TGTGCCACCTGGGATGAGGCCATGTGGAGTAGTGATTGGATCAAGACGTTT.

V gene TRGV9 combines with J gene TRGJ1 or TRGJ2. Because TCRdb records no J gene, it was assigned here through a match of the DNA to germline. Trimming took 4 bases from V and 4 from J; bases not matched to a gene: 16. The CDR3 loop spans 16 amino acids. CDR1 is GITISATS, CDR2 ISYDGTV, per germline (reference sequence). CDR3 residues: CALWDLTQGEYYKKLF. The CDR3 DNA is TGTGCCTTGTGGGACCTCACCCAGGGAGAATATTATAAGAAACTCTTT.

The chain employs TRGV9 and TRGJ1 or TRGJ2. Trimming took 2 bases from V and 0 from J; bases not matched to a gene: 1. The CDR3 totals 13 residues. Germline V gives CDR1 GITISATS, CDR2 ISYDGTV (reference sequence). The CDR3 nucleotides read TGTGCCTTGTGGGAGGCGAATTATTATAAGAAACTCTTT. It encodes CALWEANYYKKLF.

CDR3 coding DNA: TGTGCCACCTGGGGCATTTATTATAAGAAACTCTTT. It translates to CATWGIYYKKLF. J is TRGJ1 or TRGJ2 and V is TRGV4. No J segment appears in TCRdb, so it was assigned here by matching the sequence to germline. J was trimmed by 3 bases and V by 5 bases; bases with no gene match: 4. The CDR3 is made up of 12 amino acids. Germline V CDR1 and CDR2: EGSTGY, YDSYTSSV.

As DNA, the CDR3 is TGTGCCACCTGGGACAGGCGAAATTGGTATAAGAAACTCTTT. Translation gives CATWDRRNWYKKLF. V usage is TRGV3 and J usage is TRGJ1 or TRGJ2. No J gene is reported in TCRdb; it was inferred here by comparing the DNA with germline. The length of the CDR3 is 14 residues. The junction had 9 bases not matched to a gene; V was cut back by 0 bases and J by 7 bases. From germline, CDR1 is VTNTFY and CDR2 YDVSTARD (reference sequence).

This clone showed up just once. The CDR3 DNA follows: TGTGCCACCTGGGACGGGAAGAAACTCTTT. It is translated as CATWDGKKLF. The V call is TRGV3, the J call TRGJ1 or TRGJ2. The J gene comes from matching the DNA to germline here; TCRdb lacks it. Germline trimming cut 3 bases from V and 10 bases from J; bases unmatched to any gene: 3. Germline lookup yields CDR1 VTNTFY and CDR2 YDVSTARD (reference sequence). The CDR3 totals 10 residues.

The rearrangement joins TRGV2 to TRGJ1 or TRGJ2. The germline V gene has CDR1 EGSNGY and CDR2 YDSYNSKV. The V segment lost 0 bases and the J segment 4 bases; nucleotides outside the gene matches: 3. This CDR3 has 13 amino acids. The CDR3 here is CATWDGPYYKKLF. The CDR3 DNA reads TGTGCCACCTGGGACGGGCCGTATTATAAGAAACTCTTT.

The chain carries TRGV4 and TRGJ1 or TRGJ2. The J gene is not listed in TCRdb, so it was assigned here from a DNA match to germline. With V trimmed by 4 bases and J by 5 bases, 8 bases remained unmatched. Germline V lookup: CDR1 EGSTGY, CDR2 YDSYTSSV. This CDR3 spans 13 amino acids. CDR3 DNA: TGTGCCACCTGGGAGGGAGAGGATTATAAGAAACTCTTT. Protein product: CATWEGEDYKKLF.

The chain carries TRGV2 and TRGJ1 or TRGJ2. Here the J gene came from matching the DNA to germline, since TCRdb omits it. Germline assignment: CDR1 EGSNGY and CDR2 YDSYNSKV. The CDR3 covers 11 residues. After removal of 2 bases from V and 11 bases from J, the junction contained 6 bases not matched to a gene. The DNA for the CDR3 is TGTGCCACCTGGGACGAAGTAGAGAAACTCTTT. Residues: CATWDEVEKLF.

A J gene of TRGJ1 or TRGJ2 was called, though the V gene was not. This CDR3 spans 12 amino acids. The CDR3 bases are TGTGCCACCTGGGACGGCCGGGGACGGAAACTCTTT. Translated, it gives CATWDGRGRKLF.

There are a few counts of this clone. The genes are TRGV3 and TRGJ1 or TRGJ2. Matching the DNA to germline supplied the J gene, which TCRdb does not give. The V gene end was trimmed by 0 bases and the J gene end by 12 bases; junction bases not matched to a gene: 8. Germline V CDR1 and CDR2: VTNTFY, YDVSTARD (reference sequence). The CDR3 consists of 12 residues. The CDR3 DNA follows: TGTGCCACCTGGGACAGGCTGAGAGGGAAACTCTTT. Amino acids: CATWDRLRGKLF.

The rearrangement links TRGV2 to TRGJP2. The J gene comes from matching the DNA to germline here; TCRdb lacks it. Germline CDR1 and CDR2: EGSNGY and YDSYNSKV. This CDR3 has 15 amino acids. Losses at the gene ends were 0 bases for V and 6 bases for J; bases not matched to a gene: 7. CDR3 in amino acids: CATWDGPRGDWIKTF. Written as DNA, the CDR3 is TGTGCCACCTGGGACGGGCCGAGGGGTGATTGGATCAAGACGTTT.

This clone was counted a few times. The V call is TRGV5, the J call TRGJP2. The J gene was missing in TCRdb and was found by matching the end of the DNA to germline. The J segment lost 7 bases and the V segment lost 0 bases, leaving 5 bases of the junction unmatched. The CDR3 spans 14 residues. Germline assignment: CDR1 VINAFY and CDR2 YDVSNSKD. The CDR3 coding sequence is TGTGCCACCTGGGACAGGCGGAATGATTGGATCAAGACGTTT. This encodes CATWDRRNDWIKTF.

The chain combines TRGV3 with TRGJ1 or TRGJ2. As TCRdb names no J gene, one was assigned here on the basis of a DNA match to germline. The V gene end was trimmed by 0 bases and the J gene end by 2 bases; junction bases not matched to a gene: 4. Germline V CDR1 and CDR2: VTNTFY, YDVSTARD (reference sequence). There are 14 residues in the CDR3. CDR3 sequence reads: CATWDRHDYYKKLF. CDR3 nucleotide sequence: TGTGCCACCTGGGACAGGCACGATTATTATAAGAAACTCTTT.

This clone was counted a few times. The chain joins TRGV3 to TRGJ1 or TRGJ2. This CDR3 has 13 residues. V gave up 0 bases and J gave up 3 bases; unmatched junction bases: 2. The germline gives CDR1 VTNTFY, CDR2 YDVSTARD (reference sequence). This CDR3 reads CATWDRPYYKKLF. The CDR3 region has the DNA TGTGCCACCTGGGACAGGCCTTATTATAAGAAACTCTTT.

The chain employs TRGV9 and TRGJ1 or TRGJ2. TCRdb records no J gene; here it was assigned by comparing the DNA to germline. CDR1 and CDR2 (germline): GITISATS, ISYDGTV (reference sequence). Trimming took 0 bases from V and 3 from J; bases not matched to a gene: 2. This CDR3 has 13 residues. This CDR3 is CALWEVFYYKKLF. The CDR3, as DNA: TGTGCCTTGTGGGAGGTGTTTTATTATAAGAAACTCTTT.

The gene calls are TRGV4 and TRGJ1 or TRGJ2. The J gene, absent from TCRdb, was called here by matching the DNA to germline. CDR1 is EGSTGY and CDR2 is YDSYTSSV in the germline V gene. The CDR3 contains 15 residues. The trim removed 3 bases at V and 3 bases at J, leaving 11 bases unmatched. The CDR3 sequence: CATWDCPHPYYKKLF. The DNA of the CDR3 is TGTGCCACCTGGGATTGCCCTCATCCTTATTATAAGAAACTCTTT.